This T cell receptor beta chain was identified during a study of CD8 T cells in ankylosing spondylitis. Points from the study as a whole: Disease-associated clonotypes exhibited CD8+ identity and were relatively infrequent in peripheral blood. Reportedly, matched ankylosing spondylitis synovial fluid was significantly enriched for disease-linked clones. In ankylosing spondylitis blood, a motif of about 8 highly homologous TCR beta variants appeared characteristic.

Making use of molecular barcodes, quantitative 5'-RACE generated TCR beta libraries. TCRdb re-called the 5' RACE reads through MiXCR, storing one row per CDR3 protein. This sample has 200,000 to 250,000 distinct CDR3 sequences, with 10% to 13% found just once. This clonotype was counted many times. Its antigen remains unknown. Sequenced sample: blood, either unsorted or a sorted T cell fraction (not recorded which). The receptor was isolated from a male donor with ankylosing spondylitis or in good health (not recorded which).

The CDR3 sequence: CASRNDDRDTQETQYF. Written as DNA, the CDR3 is TGTGCCAGCAGGAATGATGATCGGGACACCCAAGAGACCCAGTACTTC. The chain joins TRBV6-1 to TRBJ2-5, with TRBD1 as a possible D gene (6 bases). V was clipped by 6 bases and J by 1 base, with 18 bases between them. This CDR3 contains 16 residues. The germline CDR1 and CDR2 sequences are MNHNS and SASEGT.